The TCR beta chain described here comes from a study of OX40 agonist ivuxolimab in advanced cancers. About the research overall: Melanoma, hepatocellular carcinoma, head and neck or renal cell cancer occurred in dose-escalation patients.

This clone came up once. Its antigen remains unidentified. Germline CDR1 and CDR2: LNHDA and SQIVND (reference sequence). CDR3 length: 13 amino acids. Losses at the gene ends were 5 bases for V and 4 bases for J; bases not matched to a gene: 2. Findings and caveats of the study: Both blood CD4+ and CD8+ T cells showed clonal growth by week 6 at 0.1 to 3.0 mg/kg.

Patients with a history of autoimmune disease or on systemic immunosuppression were excluded. Measured with immunoSEQ multiplex PCR; TCRdb has only the in-frame clones, and not every one. The table has fewer than 80,000 clones, about 91% seen once; the top ten hold around 12%. This receptor was taken from an adult with an advanced solid tumor such as melanoma, head and neck, liver or kidney cancer. The gene calls are TRBV19 and TRBJ1-5; 7 nucleotides match TRBD1. The sample consisted of CD4+ or CD8+ T cells sorted from blood, taken in a trial of the OX40 agonist ivuxolimab. The CDR3 loop reads CASSQGGNQPQHF. For the CDR3, the DNA is TGTGCCAGTAGTCAGGGGGGTAATCAGCCCCAGCATTTT.